These 23 T cell receptor beta chains share one sample of origin, sequenced in a study of OX40 agonist ivuxolimab in advanced cancers. Clones were sequenced by immunoSEQ multiplex PCR, and TCRdb holds only the in-frame ones, with some missing. In the table there are about 82,000 clones, roughly 90% of which are singletons. The source material was CD4+ or CD8+ T cells sorted from blood, sampled in a trial of the OX40 agonist ivuxolimab. The origin of the receptors is an adult with an advanced solid tumor such as melanoma, head and neck, liver or kidney cancer.

The V call is TRBV4-3, the J call TRBJ2-5; tentatively, D is TRBD1 (5 bases). The germline V gene has CDR1 LGHNA and CDR2 YSLEER. V lost 4 bases and J 5 bases, leaving 11 bases between the germline ends. The CDR3 extends over 13 amino acids. CDR3: CASSRTGRETQYF. The CDR3 DNA reads as TGCGCCAGCAGCCGTACAGGACGGGAGACCCAGTACTTC.

CDR3 DNA: TGCGCCAGCAGCCCACAAAGGGGAGCACACGGGAGTAATGAAAAACTGTTTTTT. It codes for CASSPQRGAHGSNEKLFF. The chain links TRBV4-3 to TRBJ1-4; the D gene is possibly TRBD1 (5 bases). Germline V lookup: CDR1 LGHNA, CDR2 YSLEER. The CDR3 consists of 18 residues. V was pared by 4 bases and J by 4 bases, with 22 bases between.

The chain is built from TRBV5-1 and TRBJ2-5; 7 positions match TRBD1. The germline gives CDR1 SGHRS, CDR2 YFSETQ. V lost 2 bases and J lost 0; bases outside the gene matches: 4. This CDR3 comprises 15 residues. The CDR3 bases are TGCGCCAGCAGCTTACAGGGGACAGACCAAGAGACCCAGTACTTC. Translation gives CASSLQGTDQETQYF.

This chain links TRBV15 with TRBJ2-7; D possibly corresponds to TRBD1 (5 bases). The length of the CDR3 is 14 residues. The germline V and J ends were trimmed by 0 bases and 4 bases, with 10 bases remaining between them. Germline CDR1 and CDR2: LNHNV and YYDKDF (reference sequence). CDR3 bases: TGTGCCACCAGCAGAGATTTGGGGCCATACGAGCAGTACTTC. The encoded protein is CATSRDLGPYEQYF. Combining the CDR3 with reference TRBV15 and TRBJ2-7 gives the whole variable domain DAMVIQNPRYQVTQFGKPVTLSCSQTLNHNVMYWYQQKSSQAPKLLFHYYDKDFNNEADTPDNFQSRRPNTSFCFLDIRSPGLGDTAMYLCATSRDLGPYEQYFGPGTRLTVT.

The chain links TRBV27 to TRBJ2-1; D ambiguous. Trimming took 6 bases from V and 8 from J, leaving 11 bases between them. The CDR3 sequence is 12 residues long. Germline values: CDR1 MNHEY, CDR2 SMNVEV (reference sequence). The CDR3 spells CASRTTVHEQFF. In DNA form, the CDR3 reads TGTGCCAGCAGGACCACGGTACATGAGCAGTTCTTC.

In its sample, this clone was seen once. V and J are TRBV10-2 and TRBJ2-1, with D perhaps matching TRBD2 (5 bases). CDR1 and CDR2 from the germline V gene are WSHSY and SAAADI. This CDR3 has 15 amino acids. Deletions cut 6 bases from V and 0 bases from J, with 12 bases between. CDR3 DNA: TGCGCCAGCAGCTGGGTTGGGAGCTCCTACAATGAGCAGTTCTTC. This translates into CASSWVGSSYNEQFF.

The chain couples TRBV19 to TRBJ2-7, with 7 bases aligning to TRBD1. The V gene's germline CDR1 is LNHDA and CDR2 SQIVND (reference sequence). The CDR3 runs 16 residues. The V and J ends lost 1 base and 2 bases, in that order; junction bases with no gene match: 8. CDR3 bases: TGTGCCAGTAGTATAGCCCGAGGCAGGGGGACCTACGAGCAGTACTTC. Protein product: CASSIARGRGTYEQYF.

The chain joins TRBV7-2 to TRBJ2-7; D tentatively fits TRBD1 or TRBD2 (5 bases each). The CDR3 extends over 14 amino acids. Germline V gene lookup returns CDR1 SGHTA and CDR2 FQGNSA. Trimming removed 5 bases from V and 5 bases from J, with 16 bases in between. The CDR3 coding sequence is TGTGCCAGCAGCCTGGGACCGTGGGGTGACGAGCAGTACTTC. It codes for CASSLGPWGDEQYF. The whole variable domain, remainder taken from reference TRBV7-2 and TRBJ2-7, is GAGVSQSPSNKVTEKGKDVELRCDPISGHTALYWYRQSLGQGLEFLIYFQGNSAPDKSGLPSDRFSAERTGGSVSTLTIQRTQQEDSAVYLCASSLGPWGDEQYFGPGTRLTVT.

V gene TRBV2 combines with J gene TRBJ1-5; D uncertain. The CDR3 runs to 13 residues. Germline V gene data show CDR1 as SNHLY and CDR2 as FYNNEI. V lost 3 bases and J lost 4, with 7 bases in between. The CDR3 sequence: CASSDEPNQPQHF. The CDR3 DNA is TGTGCCAGCAGTGACGAGCCGAATCAGCCCCAGCATTTT.

The chain uses TRBV6-6 and TRBJ1-1, with D unclear. This CDR3 region has 14 residues. From germline, CDR1 is MNHNY and CDR2 SVGAGI (reference sequence). Between the trimmed V and J ends, which lost 0 bases and 7 bases, there was a span of 12 bases. CDR3 amino acids: CASSYSSQPHEAFF. CDR3 DNA: TGTGCCAGCAGTTACTCGTCGCAGCCGCATGAAGCTTTCTTT.

As for this clone: The junction departs from germline at one end; a sequencing error may be responsible. The genes are TRBV7-9 and TRBJ2-3, with D possibly being TRBD2 (5 bases). Germline lookup yields CDR1 SEHNR and CDR2 FQNEAQ (reference sequence). This CDR3 spans 12 amino acids. The CDR3 DNA reads as TGTGCCAGCAGCTCTCTAGCACTGTCCGCTGATTTT. Amino acids: CASSSLALSADF.

A single count supports this clone. The V call is TRBV11-3, the J call TRBJ1-1, with D perhaps TRBD1 (6 bases). CDR1 SGHNT and CDR2 YENEEA come from the germline V gene. The CDR3 runs 15 residues. V lost 6 bases, J lost 1 base, and 15 bases lay in between. The CDR3 here is CASRPPGGQNTEAFF. CDR3 DNA sequence: TGTGCCAGCAGACCCCCGGGGGGGCAGAACACTGAAGCTTTCTTT.

This clone has a single count. This rearrangement joins TRBV7-3 to TRBJ2-7; the D gene is possibly TRBD2 (6 bases). There are 18 residues in the CDR3. Trimming took 4 bases from V and 6 from J, leaving 28 bases between them. Per the germline V gene, CDR1 is SGHTA and CDR2 is FQGTGA. The CDR3 region is CASSCRSWDGGRCGEQYF. In DNA, the CDR3 is TGTGCCAGCAGCTGCCGCTCGTGGGACGGGGGACGATGCGGCGAGCAGTACTTC.

The chain couples TRBV6-1 to TRBJ2-3; TRBD2 is a possible D gene (6 bases). Germline-derived CDR1 and CDR2 are MNHNS and SASEGT. Trimming stripped 6 bases from V and 2 bases from J, with 12 bases between. The CDR3 consists of 14 residues. CDR3 amino acids: CASRAGLHTDTQYF. CDR3 nucleotide sequence: TGTGCCAGCAGGGCGGGACTTCACACAGATACGCAGTATTTT.

The chain uses TRBV12-5 and TRBJ2-1; maybe TRBD2 (6 bases). CDR1 is LGHNT, CDR2 FRNRAP, per germline. The CDR3 is 19 amino acids. V lost 0 bases and J lost 3, with 21 bases in between. The CDR3 loop is CASGLVTTAGSTIYNEQFF. CDR3 DNA: TGTGCTAGTGGTTTGGTAACTACGGCGGGGTCCACTATCTACAATGAGCAGTTCTTC.

The chain couples TRBV25-1 to TRBJ2-5; D not resolved. The germline V gene has CDR1 MGHDK and CDR2 SYGVNS. The CDR3 length is 14 residues. Trimming cost V 2 bases and J 2 bases, with 9 bases left between them. CDR3 residues: CASSEKQPQETQYF. The CDR3 region has the DNA TGTGCCAGCAGTGAAAAACAGCCTCAAGAGACCCAGTACTTC.

The chain carries TRBV7-9 and TRBJ2-3, with unresolved D. Germline CDR1 and CDR2: SEHNR and FQNEAQ (reference sequence). Trimming removed 1 base at V and 0 bases at J, with 8 bases between. This CDR3 spans 15 amino acids. The CDR3 sequence is CASSLGDTSTDTQYF. CDR3 coding DNA: TGTGCCAGCAGCTTAGGCGATACTAGCACAGATACGCAGTATTTT. The variable domain in full, with the rest retrieved from reference TRBV7-9 and TRBJ2-3, is DTGVSQNPRHKITKRGQNVTFRCDPISEHNRLYWYRQTLGQGPEFLTYFQNEAQLEKSRLLSDRFSAERPKGSFSTLEIQRTEQGDSAMYLCASSLGDTSTDTQYFGPGTRLTVL.

This clone was recorded only once. This sequence joins TRBV14 and TRBJ1-1; D is possibly TRBD1 (5 bases). Trimming pared 1 base from V and 11 bases from J, leaving 17 bases between. Germline V gene sequence: CDR1 SGHDN, CDR2 FVKESK. This CDR3 is 14 amino acids long. CDR3 bases: TGTGCCAGCAGCCAAGGGGGACGCTCCCGACTTGCTTTCTTT. Protein sequence: CASSQGGRSRLAFF.

V usage is TRBV7-9 and J usage is TRBJ2-7; 8 nucleotides agree with TRBD2. With V trimmed by 2 bases and J by 5 bases, 5 bases remained unmatched. Germline CDR1 is SEHNR and CDR2 is FQNEAQ (reference sequence). This CDR3 comprises 14 residues. CDR3 region: CASSLSGSSHEQYF. In DNA form, the CDR3 reads TGTGCCAGCAGCTTAAGCGGGAGTTCTCACGAGCAGTACTTC.

This sequence joins TRBV27 and TRBJ2-4, with D hard to call. The CDR3 length is 14 residues. The germline V and J ends were trimmed by 0 bases and 1 base, with 4 bases remaining between them. Germline loops: CDR1 MNHEY, CDR2 SMNVEV (reference sequence). The CDR3 DNA follows: TGTGCCAGCAGTTTATCCAGGGCCAAAAACATTCAGTACTTC. Translated: CASSLSRAKNIQYF.

The CDR3 DNA sequence: TGTGCCAGTAGTAGACTAGCGGGAGGGGCAGATACGCAGTATTTT. The encoded protein is CASSRLAGGADTQYF. This chain uses TRBV19 with TRBJ2-3; TRBD2 agrees at 14 bases. CDR1 is LNHDA, CDR2 SQIVND, per germline (reference sequence). V gave up 4 bases and J gave up 4 bases; unmatched junction bases: 1. This CDR3 contains 15 residues.

V gene TRBV2 combines with J gene TRBJ2-1, with D maybe TRBD1 (6 bases). The CDR3 is 11 amino acids. Germline CDR1 reads SNHLY; CDR2 reads FYNNEI. V was shortened by 7 bases and J by 9 bases, with 10 bases between the two germline ends. CDR3 sequence (DNA): TGTGCCAGCACCACAGGGACTGAGCAGTTCTTC. Translating gives CASTTGTEQFF.

The genes are TRBV29-1 and TRBJ2-1; the D is unclear. Trimming shortened V by 4 bases and J by 1 base, and 20 bases separated the two germline ends. Germline CDR1 and CDR2: SQVTM and ANQGSEA. This CDR3 has 17 residues. Here the CDR3 DNA reads TGCAGCGTTGTTAGTAGAGGTAGGACCGGATCCTACAATGAGCAGTTCTTC. Protein product: CSVVSRGRTGSYNEQFF.